The rows below give T cell receptor beta chains drawn from one sample of a study of shared clonotypes between healthy human individuals. Here immunoSEQ multiplex PCR was the method, and the copy in TCRdb shows in-frame clones only, minus some. The data contain about 2,500,000 clones, 85% to 95% of them singletons. The sequenced material came from naive CD4+ T cells sorted from blood. The source of these receptors is a man between 18 and 35 years old in good health. CDR3s include the opening cysteine and the closing phenylalanine or tryptophan. The D gene is left open where the match is weak. Where a row states a size, it is once, few, many or the class of an expanded clone; other rows omit it.

. | 13 | . | TRBJ2-4 | TRBV10-3 | TGTGCCATCGGAGACATAGCCAAAAACATTCAGTACTTC | CAIGDIAKNIQYF
. | 15 | TRBD2 | TRBJ2-3 | TRBV6-5 | TGTGCCAGCAGTTACTCCGGGACTAGCGGTGACACGCAGTATTTT | CASSYSGTSGDTQYF
. | 11 | . | TRBJ1-1 | TRBV6-6 | TGTGCCAGCAGAAAGAACACTGAAGCTTTCTTT | CASRKNTEAFF
. | 17 | TRBD2 | TRBJ2-5 | TRBV5-1 | TGCGCCAGCAGCCTCCAAGGGGCGGGAGGGCCAGGAGAGACCCAGTACTTC | CASSLQGAGGPGETQYF
. | 16 | TRBD2 | TRBJ2-3 | TRBV27 | TGTGCCAGCAGTCCTGGACTAGCGGGGGCCACAGATACGCAGTATTTT | CASSPGLAGATDTQYF
. | 12 | . | TRBJ2-7 | TRBV5-1 | TGCGCCAGCTGGGACAAAATCTACGAGCAGTACTTC | CASWDKIYEQYF
. | 12 | . | TRBJ1-4 | TRBV6-1 | TGTGCCAGCAGTGAACGGAATGAAAAACTGTTTTTT | CASSERNEKLFF
. | 13 | . | TRBJ2-7 | TRBV18 | TGTGCCAGCTCAGAGAATCGTGGTTACGAGCAGTACTTC | CASSENRGYEQYF
. | 15 | TRBD1 | TRBJ1-2 | TRBV7-2 | TGTGCCAGCAGCCCATCAGGACAGGGGGCGTATGGCTACACCTTC | CASSPSGQGAYGYTF
. | 17 | TRBD2 | TRBJ2-1 | TRBV7-2 | TGTGCCAGCAGCCCGCGGACTAGCGGGAGGGGGTCGCATGAGCAGTTCTTC | CASSPRTSGRGSHEQFF
. | 17 | TRBD1 | TRBJ1-5 | TRBV19 | TGTGCCAGTAGTATATCCGGACAGGGGTCGATCAATCAGCCCCAGCATTTT | CASSISGQGSINQPQHF
. | 16 | TRBD1 | TRBJ1-1 | TRBV28 | TGTGCCAGCAGCAAATTCTCCCACAGGGACAGCACTGAAGCTTTCTTT | CASSKFSHRDSTEAFF
. | 13 | . | TRBJ1-5 | TRBV25-1 | TGTGCCAGCAGTGACAGGGTAGGACAGCCCCAGCATTTT | CASSDRVGQPQHF
few | 15 | TRBD1 | TRBJ1-4 | TRBV30 | TGTGCCTGGAGTGGAACGACAGGGTTAAATGAAAAACTGTTTTTT | CAWSGTTGLNEKLFF
. | 15 | . | TRBJ2-1 | TRBV12-5 | TGTGCTAGTGGTTTGGCACGAACCGGGACACATGAGCAGTTCTTC | CASGLARTGTHEQFF
once | 13 | TRBD1 | TRBJ2-7 | TRBV6-1 | TGTGCCAGCAGTTATAGGGACAGGGGCGAGCAGTACTTC | CASSYRDRGEQYF
. | 17 | . | TRBJ2-4 | TRBV29-1 | TGCAGCGTTGAGCCGGGTAGGGGCCGGCGGGGCGAAAACATTCAGTACTTC | CSVEPGRGRRGENIQYF
. | 15 | TRBD1 | TRBJ1-1 | TRBV27 | TGTGCCAGCAACTCCCGGGACAGGGTTTGGACTGAAGCTTTCTTT | CASNSRDRVWTEAFF
. | 18 | TRBD2 | TRBJ2-5 | TRBV5-1 | TGCGCCAGCAGCTTAGTCCGCGGGGGGGCCCTGTACCAAGAGACCCAGTACTTC | CASSLVRGGALYQETQYF
. | 15 | . | TRBJ1-3 | TRBV27 | TGTGCCAGTAGGGACGGAACTTACTCTGGAAACACCATATATTTT | CASRDGTYSGNTIYF
. | 13 | . | TRBJ2-5 | TRBV19 | TGTGCCAGTAGTCCGGGATTCGGGGAGACCCAGTACTTC | CASSPGFGETQYF
. | 13 | TRBD1 | TRBJ1-2 | TRBV4-3 | TGCGCCAGCAGCCGTCAGGGGGACTATGGCTACACCTTC | CASSRQGDYGYTF
. | 15 | . | TRBJ1-6 | TRBV7-9 | TGTGCCAGCAGCCCTCCCGACGGAGGGGGTTCACCCCTCCACTTT | CASSPPDGGGSPLHF
. | 13 | . | TRBJ2-2 | TRBV27 | TGTGCCAGCAGGGGCCGGAACACCGGGGAGCTGTTTTTT | CASRGRNTGELFF
. | 16 | . | TRBJ1-5 | TRBV7-2 | TGTGCCAGCAGCTTAGGGGTTTTAGGCAGGCATCAGCCCCAGCATTTT | CASSLGVLGRHQPQHF
once | 16 | . | TRBJ1-5 | TRBV21-1 | TGTGCCAGCAGGACCCAAAGACGGGTTAGCAATCAGCCCCAGCATTTT | CASRTQRRVSNQPQHF
. | 15 | TRBD2 | TRBJ2-2 | TRBV5-1 | TGCGCCAGCAGCATAGCGGGAGGTGGCACCGGGGAGCTGTTTTTT | CASSIAGGGTGELFF
few | 14 | TRBD1 | TRBJ1-6 | TRBV6-5 | TGTGCCAGCACCCAGACAGGGGGAAATTCACCCCTCCACTTT | CASTQTGGNSPLHF
. | 16 | TRBD2 | TRBJ2-7 | TRBV5-1 | TGCGCCAGCAGCCTCCGGACTAGCGGGAGGGCCTACGAGCAGTACTTC | CASSLRTSGRAYEQYF